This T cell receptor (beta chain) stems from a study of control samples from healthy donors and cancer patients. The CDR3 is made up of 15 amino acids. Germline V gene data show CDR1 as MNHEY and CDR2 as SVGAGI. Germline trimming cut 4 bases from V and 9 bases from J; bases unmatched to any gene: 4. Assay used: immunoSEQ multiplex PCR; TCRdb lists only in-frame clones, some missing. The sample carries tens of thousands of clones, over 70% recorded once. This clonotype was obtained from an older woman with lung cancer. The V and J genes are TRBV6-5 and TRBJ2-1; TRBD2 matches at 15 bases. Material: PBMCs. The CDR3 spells CASSSGTSGRIEQFF. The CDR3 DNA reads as TGTGCCAGCAGTTCCGGGACTAGCGGGAGGATTGAGCAGTTCTTC.